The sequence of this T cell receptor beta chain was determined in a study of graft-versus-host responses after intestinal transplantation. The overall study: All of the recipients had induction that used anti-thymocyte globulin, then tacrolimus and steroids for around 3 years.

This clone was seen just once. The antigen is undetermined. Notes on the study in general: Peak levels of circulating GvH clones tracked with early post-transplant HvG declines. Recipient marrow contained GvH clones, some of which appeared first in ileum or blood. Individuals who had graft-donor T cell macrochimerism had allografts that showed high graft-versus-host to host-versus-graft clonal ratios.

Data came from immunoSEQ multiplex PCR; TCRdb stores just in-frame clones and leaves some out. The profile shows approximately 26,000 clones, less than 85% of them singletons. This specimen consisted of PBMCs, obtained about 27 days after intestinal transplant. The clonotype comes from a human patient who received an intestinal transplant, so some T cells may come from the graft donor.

DNA for the CDR3: TGTGCCAGCAGCCTATCTAGCGGGAGTGCAGATACGCAGTATTTT. Its translation: CASSLSSGSADTQYF. The chain has TRBV28 and TRBJ2-3; 10 bases line up with TRBD2. Germline CDR1 and CDR2: MDHEN and SYDVKM. The CDR3 has 15 residues. With V trimmed by 6 bases and J by 4 bases, 7 bases remained unmatched.